Shown below are 12 T cell receptor beta chains from a single sample sequenced in a study of cytomegalovirus exposure and HLA in healthy donors. Primers for the PCR totalled 60 Vbeta and 13 Jbeta. Clones were read by immunoSEQ multiplex PCR, and TCRdb kept only the in-frame ones, dropping some. The data show over 85,000 clones, 81% seen once. Sequences were obtained from PBMCs. The receptors stem from a man between 35 and 55 years old in good health and CMV-seropositive.

This rearrangement joins TRBV6-1 to TRBJ2-7; tentative D call: TRBD1 (6 bases). This CDR3 comprises 12 residues. Trimming pared 6 bases from V and 6 bases from J, leaving 12 bases between. The germline V gene has CDR1 MNHNS and CDR2 SASEGT. As DNA, the CDR3 is TGTGCCAGCAGGGACAGCAGGGGCGAGCAGTACTTC. Protein: CASRDSRGEQYF.

The genes are TRBV28 and TRBJ1-5; 7 bases match TRBD1. Looked up from germline, CDR1 is MDHEN and CDR2 is SYDVKM. This CDR3 spans 15 amino acids. The V segment lost 4 bases and the J segment 0 bases; nucleotides outside the gene matches: 3. Written as DNA, the CDR3 is TGTGCCAGCAGTTCGGGACAGTCTAGCAATCAGCCCCAGCATTTT. Translating it yields CASSSGQSSNQPQHF. Looking up the rest from reference TRBV28 and TRBJ1-5 gives the full variable domain: DVKVTQSSRYLVKRTGEKVFLECVQDMDHENMFWYRQDPGLGLRLIYFSYDVKMKEKGDIPEGYSVSREKKERFSLILESASTNQTSMYLCASSSGQSSNQPQHFGDGTRLSIL.

This chain joins TRBV15 and TRBJ2-5; 7 nucleotides match TRBD1. The germline CDR1 and CDR2 sequences are LNHNV and YYDKDF (reference sequence). V lost 0 bases, J lost 4 bases, and 5 bases stayed unmatched. The CDR3 extends over 15 amino acids. CDR3 sequence: CATSRDPTGAETQYF. CDR3 nucleotides: TGTGCCACCAGCAGAGACCCCACAGGGGCAGAGACCCAGTACTTC. Supplemented by reference TRBV15 and TRBJ2-5, the full variable domain reads DAMVIQNPRYQVTQFGKPVTLSCSQTLNHNVMYWYQQKSSQAPKLLFHYYDKDFNNEADTPDNFQSRRPNTSFCFLDIRSPGLGDTAMYLCATSRDPTGAETQYFGPGTRLLVL.

This clone is a singleton in its sample. The chain links TRBV5-1 to TRBJ1-1; D might be TRBD1 (6 bases). The length of the CDR3 is 16 residues. Per germline, CDR1 SGHRS and CDR2 YFSETQ. V dropped 3 bases and J dropped 0 bases, with 15 bases sitting between them. CDR3 coding DNA: TGCGCCAGCAGCTGGGAACCAGGGGTAATGAACACTGAAGCTTTCTTT. Its translation: CASSWEPGVMNTEAFF.

The sample holds a few counts of this clone. V gene TRBV10-3 combines with J gene TRBJ1-2; 10 bases match TRBD1. Germline V lookup: CDR1 ENHRY, CDR2 SYGVKD. CDR3 size: 13 residues. V dropped 8 bases and J dropped 8; count of bases not matched to a gene: 8. The CDR3 DNA sequence: TGTGCCATCTTCCCGACAGGGGGCAGGGGCTACACCTTC. Translated: CAIFPTGGRGYTF.

The chain joins TRBV13 to TRBJ2-3; unclear D gene. In germline, CDR1 is PRHDT, CDR2 FYEKMQ (reference sequence). Trimming took off 4 bases at V and 5 bases at J, with 10 bases between the two ends. This CDR3 has 13 amino acids. The CDR3 is CASSSPPGDTQYF. CDR3 sequence (DNA): TGTGCCAGCAGCTCCCCGCCCGGAGATACGCAGTATTTT.

The chain couples TRBV19 to TRBJ1-5, with TRBD1 matching 7 bases. Germline lookup yields CDR1 LNHDA and CDR2 SQIVND (reference sequence). Trimming cost V 4 bases and J 4 bases; bases outside gene matches: 10. The length of the CDR3 is 16 residues. In nucleotides, the CDR3 is TGTGCCAGTAGTAACCCGCCGGGACAGCCAAATCAGCCCCAGCATTTT. This codes for CASSNPPGQPNQPQHF.

The V and J genes are TRBV30 and TRBJ1-4, with D possibly TRBD1 on 5 matching bases. The CDR3 is 13 amino acids. Per germline, CDR1 GTSNPN and CDR2 SVGIG (reference sequence). Trimming shortened V by 5 bases and J by 8 bases, and 15 bases separated the two germline ends. The CDR3 nucleotides read TGTGCCTGGGGAGACAGCGGGAGGGAAAAACTGTTTTTT. Protein sequence: CAWGDSGREKLFF.

The chain couples TRBV28 to TRBJ1-2; tentatively, D is TRBD1 (5 bases). Trimming removed 5 bases at V and 1 base at J, with 11 bases between. Germline values: CDR1 MDHEN, CDR2 SYDVKM. The length of the CDR3 is 14 residues. CDR3: CASSPGHFNYGYTF. DNA of the CDR3: TGTGCCAGCAGTCCCGGACACTTTAACTATGGCTACACCTTC.

This chain uses TRBV25-1 with TRBJ1-2; possible D gene TRBD1, 5 bases. The CDR3 spans 13 residues. CDR1 is MGHDK and CDR2 is SYGVNS in the germline V gene. The V end was cut by 1 base, the J end by 4 bases, with 7 bases between. The CDR3 DNA follows: TGTGCCAGCAGTGAATCGGGGGTCTATGGCTACACCTTC. Translation gives CASSESGVYGYTF.

V gene TRBV2 combines with J gene TRBJ1-4; 7 nucleotides agree with TRBD1. This CDR3 is built from 14 residues. V trimming: 6 bases; J trimming: 4 bases; junction bases outside the gene matches: 5. From germline, CDR1 is SNHLY and CDR2 FYNNEI. CDR3 in DNA: TGTGCCAGCAGCCCCACAGGGGTTAATGAAAAACTGTTTTTT. Translated, it gives CASSPTGVNEKLFF.

This chain uses TRBV10-3 with TRBJ2-3, with D hard to call. V was trimmed by 2 bases and J by 0 bases, leaving 6 bases between them. Looked up from germline, CDR1 is ENHRY and CDR2 is SYGVKD. The CDR3 covers 14 residues. The CDR3 nucleotides read TGTGCCATCAGTGAGCCTCAGAGCACAGATACGCAGTATTTT. It encodes CAISEPQSTDTQYF.